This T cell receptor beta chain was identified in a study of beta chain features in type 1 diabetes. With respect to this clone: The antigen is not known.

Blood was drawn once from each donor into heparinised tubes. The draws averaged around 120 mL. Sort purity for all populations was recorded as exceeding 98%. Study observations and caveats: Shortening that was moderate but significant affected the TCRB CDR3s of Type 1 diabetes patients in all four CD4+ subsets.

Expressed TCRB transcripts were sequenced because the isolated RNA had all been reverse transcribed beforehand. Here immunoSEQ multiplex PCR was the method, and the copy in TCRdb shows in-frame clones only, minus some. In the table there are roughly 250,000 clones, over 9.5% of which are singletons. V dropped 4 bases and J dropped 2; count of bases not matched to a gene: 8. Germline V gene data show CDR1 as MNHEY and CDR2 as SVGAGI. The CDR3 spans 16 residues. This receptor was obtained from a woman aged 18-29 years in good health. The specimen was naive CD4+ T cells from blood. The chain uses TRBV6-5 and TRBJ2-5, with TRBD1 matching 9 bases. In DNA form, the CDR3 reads TGTGCCAGCAGTTTAGCCCGACAGGGGGGGCAAGAGACCCAGTACTTC. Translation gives CASSLARQGGQETQYF.